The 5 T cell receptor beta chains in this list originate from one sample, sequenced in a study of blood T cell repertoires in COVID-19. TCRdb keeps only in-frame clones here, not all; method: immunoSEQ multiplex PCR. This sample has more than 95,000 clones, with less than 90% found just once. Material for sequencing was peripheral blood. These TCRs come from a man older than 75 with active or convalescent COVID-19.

The CDR3 nucleotides are TGTGCCAGCAGCTTGGCCAGGGGACAGGGTGGTACGGAGACCCAGTACTTC. It codes for CASSLARGQGGTETQYF. The chain links TRBV5-4 to TRBJ2-5; 9 positions match TRBD1. J gave up 5 bases and V 0 bases, and 11 bases lay outside the gene matches. CDR3 length: 17 amino acids. Germline CDR1 reads SGHNT; CDR2 reads YYREEE (reference sequence).

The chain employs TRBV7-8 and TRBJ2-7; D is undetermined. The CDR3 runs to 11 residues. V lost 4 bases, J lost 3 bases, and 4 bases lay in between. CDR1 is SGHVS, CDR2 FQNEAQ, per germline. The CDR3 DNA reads TGTGCCAGCAGCTCTAACTACGAGCAGTACTTC. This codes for CASSSNYEQYF.

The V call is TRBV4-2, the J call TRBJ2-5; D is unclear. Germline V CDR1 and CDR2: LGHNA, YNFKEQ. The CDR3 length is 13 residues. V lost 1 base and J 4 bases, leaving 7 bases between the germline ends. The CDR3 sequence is CASSQGLGETQYF. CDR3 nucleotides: TGTGCCAGCAGCCAAGGTCTAGGAGAGACCCAGTACTTC.

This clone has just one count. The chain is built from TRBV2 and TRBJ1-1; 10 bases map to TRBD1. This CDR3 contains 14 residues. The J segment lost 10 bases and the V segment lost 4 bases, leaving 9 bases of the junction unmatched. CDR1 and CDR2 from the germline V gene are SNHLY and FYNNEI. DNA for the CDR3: TGTGCCAGCAGTGCGGGGACAGGGGTGGTCTCAGCTTTCTTT. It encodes CASSAGTGVVSAFF.

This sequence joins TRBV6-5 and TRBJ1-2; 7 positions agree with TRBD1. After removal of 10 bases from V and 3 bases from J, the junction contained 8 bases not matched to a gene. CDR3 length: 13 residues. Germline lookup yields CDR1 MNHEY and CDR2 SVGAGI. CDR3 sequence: CATTRGPDYGYTF. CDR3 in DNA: TGTGCCACTACGAGGGGGCCCGACTATGGCTACACCTTC.